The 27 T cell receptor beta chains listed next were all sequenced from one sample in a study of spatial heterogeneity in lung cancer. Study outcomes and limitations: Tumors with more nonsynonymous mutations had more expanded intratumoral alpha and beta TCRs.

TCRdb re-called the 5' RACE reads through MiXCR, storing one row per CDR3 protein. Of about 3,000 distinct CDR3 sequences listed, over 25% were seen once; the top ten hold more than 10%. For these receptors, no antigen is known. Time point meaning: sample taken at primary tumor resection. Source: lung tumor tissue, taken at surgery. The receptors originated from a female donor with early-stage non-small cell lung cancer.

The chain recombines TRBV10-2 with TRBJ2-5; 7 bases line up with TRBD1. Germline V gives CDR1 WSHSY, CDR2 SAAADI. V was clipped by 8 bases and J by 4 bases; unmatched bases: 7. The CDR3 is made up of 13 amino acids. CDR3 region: CASGMPGGETQYF. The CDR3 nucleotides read TGCGCCAGCGGCATGCCAGGGGGAGAGACCCAGTACTTC.

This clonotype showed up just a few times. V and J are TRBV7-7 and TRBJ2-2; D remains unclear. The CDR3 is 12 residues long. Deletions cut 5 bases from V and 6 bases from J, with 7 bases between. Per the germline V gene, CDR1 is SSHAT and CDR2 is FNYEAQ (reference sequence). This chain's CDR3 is CASSQTAGELFF. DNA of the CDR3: TGTGCCAGCAGCCAAACAGCCGGGGAGCTGTTTTTT.

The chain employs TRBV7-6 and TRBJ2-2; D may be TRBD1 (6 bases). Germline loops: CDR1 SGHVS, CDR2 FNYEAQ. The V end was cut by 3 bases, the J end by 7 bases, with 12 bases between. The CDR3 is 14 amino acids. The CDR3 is CASSLRTDGGELFF. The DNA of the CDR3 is TGTGCCAGCAGCTTGCGGACAGATGGCGGGGAGCTGTTTTTT. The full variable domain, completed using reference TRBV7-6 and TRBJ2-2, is GAGVSQSPRYKVTKRGQDVALRCDPISGHVSLYWYRQALGQGPEFLTYFNYEAQQDKSGLPNDRFSAERPEGSISTLTIQRTEQRDSAMYRCASSLRTDGGELFFGEGSRLTVL.

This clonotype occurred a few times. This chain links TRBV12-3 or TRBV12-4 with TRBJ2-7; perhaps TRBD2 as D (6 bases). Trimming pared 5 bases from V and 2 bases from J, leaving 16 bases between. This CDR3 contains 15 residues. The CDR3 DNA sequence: TGTGCCAGCAGTCCATCGGGACTGCCTCCCTACGAGCAGTACTTC. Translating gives CASSPSGLPPYEQYF.

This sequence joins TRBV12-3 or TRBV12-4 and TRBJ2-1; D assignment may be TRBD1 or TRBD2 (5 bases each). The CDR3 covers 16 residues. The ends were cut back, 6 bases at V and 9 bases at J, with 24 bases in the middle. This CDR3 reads CASSQSGRGVEGEQFF. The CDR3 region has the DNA TGTGCCAGCAGCCAATCAGGAAGAGGGGTGGAAGGTGAGCAGTTCTTC.

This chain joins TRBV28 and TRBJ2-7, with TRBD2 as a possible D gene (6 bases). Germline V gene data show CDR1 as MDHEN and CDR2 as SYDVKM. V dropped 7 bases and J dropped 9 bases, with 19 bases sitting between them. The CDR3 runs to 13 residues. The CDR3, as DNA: TGTGCCAGCAACCGGGACTTCCCCATTGGGCAGTACTTC. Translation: CASNRDFPIGQYF.

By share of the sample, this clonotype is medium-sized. DNA for the CDR3: TGTGCCAGCAGCTACGGACAGGGTAGCAATCAGCCCCAGCATTTT. Its translation is CASSYGQGSNQPQHF. The chain carries TRBV12-3 or TRBV12-4 and TRBJ1-5, with 8 nucleotides matching TRBD1. The CDR3 is 15 amino acids. V trimming: 6 bases; J trimming: 0 bases; junction bases outside the gene matches: 4.

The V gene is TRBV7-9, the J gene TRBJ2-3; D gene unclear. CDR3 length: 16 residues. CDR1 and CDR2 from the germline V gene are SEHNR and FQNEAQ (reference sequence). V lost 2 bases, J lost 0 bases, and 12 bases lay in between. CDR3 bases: TGTGCCAGCAGCTTACTACCCCCCTCTAGCACAGATACGCAGTATTTT. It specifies CASSLLPPSSTDTQYF.

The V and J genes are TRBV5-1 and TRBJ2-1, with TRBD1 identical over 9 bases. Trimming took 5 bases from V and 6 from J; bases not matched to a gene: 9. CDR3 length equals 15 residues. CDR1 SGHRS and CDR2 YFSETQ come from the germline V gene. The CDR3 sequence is CASRQGATLGNEQFF. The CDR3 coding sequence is TGCGCCAGCAGACAGGGGGCGACTTTGGGCAATGAGCAGTTCTTC.

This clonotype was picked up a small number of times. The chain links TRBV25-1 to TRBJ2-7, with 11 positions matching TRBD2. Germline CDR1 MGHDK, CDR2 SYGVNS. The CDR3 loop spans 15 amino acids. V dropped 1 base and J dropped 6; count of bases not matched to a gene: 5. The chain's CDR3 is CASSESLAGVGEQYF. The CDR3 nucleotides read TGTGCCAGCAGTGAATCACTAGCGGGAGTGGGCGAGCAGTACTTC.

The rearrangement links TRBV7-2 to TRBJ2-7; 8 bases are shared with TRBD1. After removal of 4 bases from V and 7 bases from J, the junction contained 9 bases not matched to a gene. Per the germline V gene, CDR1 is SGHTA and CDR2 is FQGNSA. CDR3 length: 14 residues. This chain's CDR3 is CASSSGQATGEQYF. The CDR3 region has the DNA TGTGCCAGCAGCTCGGGACAGGCGACGGGGGAGCAGTACTTC.

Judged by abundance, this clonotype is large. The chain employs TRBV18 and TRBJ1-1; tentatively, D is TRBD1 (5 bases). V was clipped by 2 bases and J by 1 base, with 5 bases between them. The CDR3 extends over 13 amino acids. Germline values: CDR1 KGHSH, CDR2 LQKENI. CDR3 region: CASSPGANTEAFF. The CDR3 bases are TGTGCCAGCTCACCAGGGGCGAACACTGAAGCTTTCTTT.

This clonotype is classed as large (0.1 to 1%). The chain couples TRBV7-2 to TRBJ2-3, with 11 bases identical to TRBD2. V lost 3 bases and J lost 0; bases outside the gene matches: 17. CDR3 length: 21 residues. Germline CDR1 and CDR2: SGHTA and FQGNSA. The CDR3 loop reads CASSFNFRPLAGGTSTDTQYF. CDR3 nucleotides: TGTGCCAGCAGCTTTAATTTTAGGCCCCTAGCGGGAGGCACTAGCACAGATACGCAGTATTTT.

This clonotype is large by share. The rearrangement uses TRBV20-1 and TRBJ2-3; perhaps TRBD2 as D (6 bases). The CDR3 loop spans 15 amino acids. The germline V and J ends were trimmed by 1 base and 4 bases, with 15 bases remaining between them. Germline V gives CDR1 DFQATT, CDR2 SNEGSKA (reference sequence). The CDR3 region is CSARGGSGEADTQYF. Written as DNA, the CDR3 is TGCAGTGCTAGAGGGGGGTCGGGAGAGGCAGATACGCAGTATTTT.

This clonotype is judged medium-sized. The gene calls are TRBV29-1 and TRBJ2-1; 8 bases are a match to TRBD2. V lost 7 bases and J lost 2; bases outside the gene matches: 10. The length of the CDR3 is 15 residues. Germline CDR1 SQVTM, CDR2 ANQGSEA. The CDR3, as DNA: TGCAGCGCAGACCGGGGAGCGGGAGCCTACAATGAGCAGTTCTTC. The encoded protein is CSADRGAGAYNEQFF.

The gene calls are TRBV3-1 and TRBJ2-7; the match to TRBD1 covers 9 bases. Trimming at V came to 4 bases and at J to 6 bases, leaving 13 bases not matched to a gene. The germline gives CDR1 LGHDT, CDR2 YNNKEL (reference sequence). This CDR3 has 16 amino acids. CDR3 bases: TGTGCCAGCAGCCCCGCAAGGGGACAGGGATTTGGCGAGCAGTACTTC. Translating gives CASSPARGQGFGEQYF.

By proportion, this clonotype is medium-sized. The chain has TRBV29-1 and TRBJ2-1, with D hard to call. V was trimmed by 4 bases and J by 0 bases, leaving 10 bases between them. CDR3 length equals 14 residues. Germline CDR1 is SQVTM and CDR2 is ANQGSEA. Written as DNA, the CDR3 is TGCAGCGTTGTAACGCGCGACTCCTACAATGAGCAGTTCTTC. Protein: CSVVTRDSYNEQFF.

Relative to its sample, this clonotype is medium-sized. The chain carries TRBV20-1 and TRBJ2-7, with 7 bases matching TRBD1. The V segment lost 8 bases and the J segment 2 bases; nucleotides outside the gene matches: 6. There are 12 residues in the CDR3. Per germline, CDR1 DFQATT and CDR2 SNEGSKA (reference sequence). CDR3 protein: CSPSGQPYEQYF. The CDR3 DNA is TGCAGTCCCTCGGGACAGCCCTACGAGCAGTACTTC.

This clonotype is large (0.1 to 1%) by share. This chain's CDR3 is CASSHGQGAYEQYF. CDR3 in DNA: TGTGCCAGCAGTCACGGACAGGGGGCCTACGAGCAGTACTTC. The chain uses TRBV6-5 and TRBJ2-7, with 10 bases identical to TRBD1. The germline CDR1 and CDR2 sequences are MNHEY and SVGAGI. V gave up 5 bases and J gave up 2 bases; unmatched junction bases: 3. CDR3 length: 14 residues.

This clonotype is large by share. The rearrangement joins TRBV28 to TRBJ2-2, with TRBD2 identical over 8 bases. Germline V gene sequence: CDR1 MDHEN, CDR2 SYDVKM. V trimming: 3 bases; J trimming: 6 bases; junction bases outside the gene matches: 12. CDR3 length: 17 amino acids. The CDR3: CASSFWVLAGGPGELFF. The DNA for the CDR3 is TGTGCCAGCAGTTTTTGGGTGCTAGCGGGCGGCCCCGGGGAGCTGTTTTTT.

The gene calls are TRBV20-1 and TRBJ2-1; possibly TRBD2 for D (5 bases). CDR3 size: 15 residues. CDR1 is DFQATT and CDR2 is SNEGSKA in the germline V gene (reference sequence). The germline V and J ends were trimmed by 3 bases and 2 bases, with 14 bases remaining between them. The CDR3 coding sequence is TGCAGTGCTAGTTCGGACTTCGAGCCCTACAATGAGCAGTTCTTC. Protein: CSASSDFEPYNEQFF.

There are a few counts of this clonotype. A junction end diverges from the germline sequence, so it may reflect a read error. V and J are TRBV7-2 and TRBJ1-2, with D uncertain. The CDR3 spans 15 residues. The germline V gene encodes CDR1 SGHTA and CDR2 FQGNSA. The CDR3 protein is CASSIALNMPYGYTF. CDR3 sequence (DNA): TGTGCCAGCAGCATAGCTCTGAATATGCCCTATGGCTACACCTTC.

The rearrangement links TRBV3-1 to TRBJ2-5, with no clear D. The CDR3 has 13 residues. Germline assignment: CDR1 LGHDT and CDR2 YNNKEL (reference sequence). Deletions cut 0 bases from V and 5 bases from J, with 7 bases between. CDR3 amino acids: CASSQERIETQYF. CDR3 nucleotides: TGTGCCAGCAGCCAAGAGCGAATCGAGACCCAGTACTTC.

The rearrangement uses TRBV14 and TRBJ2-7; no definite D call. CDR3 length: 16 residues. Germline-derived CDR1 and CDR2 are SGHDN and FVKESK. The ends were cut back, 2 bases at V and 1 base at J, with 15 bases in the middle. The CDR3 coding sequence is TGTGCCAGCAGCCAAACCCTCTCGGGTAGGTCCTACGAGCAGTACTTC. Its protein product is CASSQTLSGRSYEQYF.

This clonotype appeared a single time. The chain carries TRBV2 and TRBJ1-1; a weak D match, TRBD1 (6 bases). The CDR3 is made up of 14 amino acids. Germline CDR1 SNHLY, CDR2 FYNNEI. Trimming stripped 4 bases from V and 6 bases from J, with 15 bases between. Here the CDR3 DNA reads TGTGCCAGCAGTGTCCTACCAGGGGCCGCTGAAGCTTTCTTT. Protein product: CASSVLPGAAEAFF.

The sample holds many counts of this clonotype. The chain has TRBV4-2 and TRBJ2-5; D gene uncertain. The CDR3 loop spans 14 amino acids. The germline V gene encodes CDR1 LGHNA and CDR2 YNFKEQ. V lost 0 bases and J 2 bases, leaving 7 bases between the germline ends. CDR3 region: CASSQEGGQETQYF. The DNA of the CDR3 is TGTGCCAGCAGCCAAGAAGGTGGGCAAGAGACCCAGTACTTC.

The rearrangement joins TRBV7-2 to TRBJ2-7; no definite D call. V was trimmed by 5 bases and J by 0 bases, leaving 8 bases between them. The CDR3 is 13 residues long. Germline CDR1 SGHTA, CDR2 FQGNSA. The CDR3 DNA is TGTGCCAGCAGCGGTGTTACCTCCTACGAGCAGTACTTC. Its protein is CASSGVTSYEQYF.